The 21 T cell receptor beta chains below were found in one sample sequenced in a study of shared clonotypes between healthy human individuals. Measured with immunoSEQ multiplex PCR; TCRdb has only the in-frame clones, and not every one. The table includes a few million clones, approximately 90% detected once. The sequencing input was naive CD4+ T cells from PBMCs. The subset denotes: CD45RA+ positively selected. These TCRs come from a man between 18 and 35 years old in good health. Some clones in this sample may be carry-over from other donors' samples.

V is TRBV10-3 and J is TRBJ2-2, with D possibly matching TRBD1 (5 bases). CDR1 and CDR2 from the germline V gene are ENHRY and SYGVKD. This CDR3 has 14 amino acids. V was shortened by 8 bases and J by 3 bases, with 13 bases between the two germline ends. This CDR3 reads CAIGKTEYTGELFF. In DNA form, the CDR3 reads TGTGCCATCGGAAAGACAGAATACACCGGGGAGCTGTTTTTT.

J is TRBJ2-7 and V is TRBV5-8, with 8 positions matching TRBD1. V was pared by 2 bases and J by 6 bases, with 7 bases of the junction left unmatched. CDR1 and CDR2 (germline): SGHTS, YDEGEE. The CDR3 has 14 amino acids. CDR3 residues: CASSFGTGTGEQYF. The DNA for the CDR3 is TGTGCCAGCAGCTTCGGGACAGGTACGGGCGAGCAGTACTTC.

The rearrangement uses TRBV7-8 and TRBJ2-5, with TRBD1 matching 9 bases. The CDR3 sequence is 17 residues long. V was pared by 1 base and J by 2 bases, with 8 bases of the junction left unmatched. CDR1 SGHVS and CDR2 FQNEAQ come from the germline V gene. The chain's CDR3 is CASSLVLRDRAQETQYF. The CDR3 nucleotides are TGTGCCAGCAGCTTAGTCTTACGGGACAGGGCACAAGAGACCCAGTACTTC.

Comments on this clone: The same CDR3 can be traced to other DNA sequences in this sample. This chain joins TRBV9 and TRBJ1-1; D gene unclear. Germline V gene sequence: CDR1 SGDLS, CDR2 YYNGEE. The V and J ends lost 0 bases and 1 base respectively, with 7 bases between them. The CDR3 loop spans 14 amino acids. The CDR3 nucleotides read TGTGCCAGCAGCGTAGATAGGGCGAACACTGAAGCTTTCTTT. This codes for CASSVDRANTEAFF.

This chain connects TRBV4-2 to TRBJ2-5; 7 bases match TRBD1. CDR3 length equals 14 residues. Germline V CDR1 and CDR2: LGHNA, YNFKEQ. Trimming cost V 4 bases and J 5 bases; bases outside gene matches: 7. Here the CDR3 reads CASSRDRVYETQYF. Written as DNA, the CDR3 is TGTGCCAGCAGCCGTGACAGGGTTTACGAGACCCAGTACTTC.

The chain employs TRBV7-2 and TRBJ2-5; no definite D call. The germline CDR1 and CDR2 sequences are SGHTA and FQGNSA. V gave up 5 bases and J gave up 4 bases, with 11 bases separating them. This CDR3 has 13 residues. CDR3 sequence: CASSVLWGETQYF. The CDR3 DNA sequence: TGTGCCAGCAGCGTCCTGTGGGGAGAGACCCAGTACTTC. Supplemented by reference TRBV7-2 and TRBJ2-5, the full variable domain reads GAGVSQSPSNKVTEKGKDVELRCDPISGHTALYWYRQSLGQGLEFLIYFQGNSAPDKSGLPSDRFSAERTGGSVSTLTIQRTQQEDSAVYLCASSVLWGETQYFGPGTRLLVL.

In DNA, the CDR3 is TGTGCCAGCAGCTTAGAGGGGACTACTAAATTGAGTGAGCAGTTCTTC. Protein sequence: CASSLEGTTKLSEQFF. The chain has TRBV7-6 and TRBJ2-1; 7 bases fit TRBD2. Trimming cost V 1 base and J 9 bases; bases outside gene matches: 12. Germline loops: CDR1 SGHVS, CDR2 FNYEAQ. CDR3 length: 16 amino acids.

The chain carries TRBV25-1 and TRBJ1-1, with D possibly TRBD1 on 6 matching bases. Per the germline V gene, CDR1 is MGHDK and CDR2 is SYGVNS. The V gene lost 5 bases and the J gene lost 8 bases, with 12 bases spanning the gap. The CDR3 sequence is 12 residues long. CDR3 coding DNA: TGTGCCAGCAGTAGGGGGGTGTCAGAAGCTTTCTTT. Translation: CASSRGVSEAFF.

On this clone itself: At one of its ends the junction is not consistent with the germline gene, which may arise from a read error. This chain joins TRBV28 and TRBJ2-7; D assignment may be TRBD1 or TRBD2 (5 bases each). CDR3 size: 13 residues. Germline assignment: CDR1 MDHEN and CDR2 SYDVKM. CDR3 region: CASGGWASHEQYF. As DNA, the CDR3 is TGTGCCAGCGGGGGATGGGCCTCCCACGAGCAGTACTTC.

V and J are TRBV19 and TRBJ2-5; D is unclear. The CDR3 consists of 14 residues. Trimming cost V 4 bases and J 1 base, with 10 bases left between them. CDR1 is LNHDA, CDR2 SQIVND, per germline (reference sequence). The CDR3: CASSTFRLQETQYF. The CDR3 region has the DNA TGTGCCAGTAGTACCTTCAGGCTCCAAGAGACCCAGTACTTC.

The chain employs TRBV6-6 and TRBJ2-7; 7 positions agree with TRBD2. Unmatched junction bases numbered 9, after V lost 2 bases and J lost 2 bases. The length of the CDR3 is 16 residues. CDR1 and CDR2 from the germline V gene are MNHNY and SVGAGI (reference sequence). The CDR3 here is CASSYARGGSPYEQYF. The CDR3 DNA sequence: TGTGCCAGCAGTTACGCGCGGGGAGGGAGTCCCTACGAGCAGTACTTC.

The genes are TRBV6-1 and TRBJ1-1, with D perhaps matching TRBD1 (6 bases). V gave up 8 bases and J gave up 1 base, with 11 bases separating them. The CDR3 totals 13 residues. Looked up from germline, CDR1 is MNHNS and CDR2 is SASEGT. The CDR3 DNA follows: TGTGCCAGCGGCGAACAGGGGAACACTGAAGCTTTCTTT. This encodes CASGEQGNTEAFF.

The chain carries TRBV5-1 and TRBJ2-1; 10 nucleotides agree with TRBD2. CDR1 and CDR2 (germline): SGHRS, YFSETQ. The CDR3 has 17 amino acids. With 4 bases clipped from V and 2 bases from J, the junction kept 9 bases outside the gene matches. The CDR3 is CASSPTSGQPTYNEQFF. The DNA for the CDR3 is TGCGCCAGCAGCCCGACTAGCGGGCAACCCACCTACAATGAGCAGTTCTTC.

The CDR3: CASRGFSDRVDEQYF. The DNA for the CDR3 is TGTGCCAGCAGGGGGTTTTCGGACAGGGTCGACGAGCAGTACTTC. The genes are TRBV28 and TRBJ2-7; TRBD1 matches 8 bases. The CDR3 has 15 residues. Per the germline V gene, CDR1 is MDHEN and CDR2 is SYDVKM. The J segment lost 5 bases and the V segment lost 6 bases, leaving 12 bases of the junction unmatched.

The chain employs TRBV7-6 and TRBJ1-1; D call uncertain. The CDR3 loop spans 13 amino acids. Trimming removed 4 bases from V and 5 bases from J, with 11 bases in between. Germline CDR1 and CDR2: SGHVS and FNYEAQ. CDR3 nucleotide sequence: TGTGCCAGCAGCTCGACGACCGGTACTGAAGCTTTCTTT. Translating it yields CASSSTTGTEAFF.

Turning to this clone: This sample includes further DNA sequences coding for the same CDR3. The rearrangement links TRBV6-5 to TRBJ2-3; D call uncertain. V gave up 8 bases and J gave up 3 bases, with 6 bases separating them. The CDR3 sequence is 11 residues long. The germline V gene has CDR1 MNHEY and CDR2 SVGAGI. Here the CDR3 reads CASRLTDTQYF. CDR3 bases: TGTGCCAGCCGCTTGACAGATACGCAGTATTTT.

The chain has TRBV7-2 and TRBJ1-4; 8 bases agree with TRBD1. The V and J ends lost 5 bases and 8 bases, in that order; junction bases with no gene match: 13. The CDR3 loop spans 16 amino acids. CDR1 is SGHTA, CDR2 FQGNSA, per germline. CDR3 amino acids: CASSRSRGQAEEKLFF. In DNA form, the CDR3 reads TGTGCCAGCAGCCGCAGCCGGGGACAGGCGGAAGAAAAACTGTTTTTT.

The chain links TRBV25-1 to TRBJ2-5; the D gene could be TRBD1 or TRBD2 (6 bases each). V gave up 5 bases and J gave up 3 bases, with 10 bases separating them. The CDR3 extends over 13 amino acids. Germline V CDR1 and CDR2: MGHDK, SYGVNS. CDR3 DNA: TGTGCCAGCAGTAGGGGGGCGGAAGAGACCCAGTACTTC. Translated: CASSRGAEETQYF.

The chain recombines TRBV7-3 with TRBJ2-1, with 12 bases that match TRBD2. After removal of 5 bases from V and 10 bases from J, the junction contained 3 bases not matched to a gene. This CDR3 spans 13 amino acids. Germline values: CDR1 SGHTA, CDR2 FQGTGA. CDR3: CASSPGLAGEQFF. In nucleotides, the CDR3 is TGTGCCAGCAGCCCCGGACTAGCGGGGGAGCAGTTCTTC.

In the case of this clone: The same CDR3 can be traced to other DNA sequences in this sample. The V call is TRBV15, the J call TRBJ2-2; D is unclear. The CDR3 consists of 13 residues. CDR1 and CDR2 (germline): LNHNV, YYDKDF (reference sequence). V was cut by 9 bases and J by 0 bases, with 8 bases left in between. CDR3: CATSSPNTGELFF. CDR3 DNA: TGTGCCACGAGTTCCCCGAACACCGGGGAGCTGTTTTTT. The variable domain in full, with the rest retrieved from reference TRBV15 and TRBJ2-2, is DAMVIQNPRYQVTQFGKPVTLSCSQTLNHNVMYWYQQKSSQAPKLLFHYYDKDFNNEADTPDNFQSRRPNTSFCFLDIRSPGLGDTAMYLCATSSPNTGELFFGEGSRLTVL.

The chain has TRBV28 and TRBJ1-4; 8 bases align to TRBD1. The ends lost 6 bases at V and 7 bases at J; junction bases unmatched: 7. Germline CDR1 is MDHEN and CDR2 is SYDVKM. The CDR3 is made up of 14 amino acids. The CDR3 coding sequence is TGTGCCAGCAGCCCAGGGGGCGCGGGTGAAAAACTGTTTTTT. Encoded protein: CASSPGGAGEKLFF.